A single sample is the source of the 6 T cell receptor beta chains below, sequenced in a study of blood T cell repertoires in COVID-19. The table came from immunoSEQ multiplex PCR; TCRdb's copy has only in-frame clones and leaves some out. The table lists about 140,000 clones, about 80% of them singletons. Source material: peripheral blood. The receptor source for this set is a man between 60 and 70 years old with acute or convalescent COVID-19.

The V call is TRBV25-1, the J call TRBJ1-2; D is unclear. Germline CDR1 reads MGHDK; CDR2 reads SYGVNS. Trimming removed 5 bases at V and 5 bases at J, with 18 bases between. This CDR3 has 15 amino acids. In DNA form, the CDR3 reads TGTGCCAGCAGTTTAGAATCGGAGCCCCTTTATGGCTACACCTTC. Protein sequence: CASSLESEPLYGYTF.

This sequence joins TRBV6-5 and TRBJ1-5; D perhaps matches TRBD1 (6 bases). The CDR3 runs to 13 residues. Trimming stripped 4 bases from V and 4 bases from J, with 8 bases between. Germline CDR1 and CDR2: MNHEY and SVGAGI. The CDR3 DNA follows: TGTGCCAGCAGTTCACAGGGAAATCAGCCCCAGCATTTT. Its translation is CASSSQGNQPQHF.

The V and J genes are TRBV4-2 and TRBJ1-1, with 9 bases matching TRBD1. Germline CDR1 LGHNA, CDR2 YNFKEQ. V dropped 1 base and J dropped 9; count of bases not matched to a gene: 6. The CDR3 runs 14 residues. The DNA of the CDR3 is TGTGCCAGCAGCCAAGCCGGGACAGGGATTCAAGCTTTCTTT. Translation: CASSQAGTGIQAFF.

The chain is built from TRBV30 and TRBJ1-5; D gene ambiguous. This CDR3 spans 13 amino acids. Germline V gives CDR1 GTSNPN, CDR2 SVGIG (reference sequence). V lost 2 bases and J lost 3, with 8 bases in between. The CDR3 sequence is CAWSTRDNQPQHF. CDR3 nucleotides: TGTGCCTGGAGTACGCGGGACAATCAGCCCCAGCATTTT.

The chain employs TRBV19 and TRBJ2-6; 7 bases agree with TRBD2. The V gene's germline CDR1 is LNHDA and CDR2 SQIVND (reference sequence). The CDR3 loop spans 19 amino acids. J was trimmed by 0 bases and V by 1 base; bases with no gene match: 9. The CDR3 here is CASSIGGSGLSSGANVLTF. DNA for the CDR3: TGTGCCAGTAGTATAGGTGGATCGGGACTAAGCTCTGGGGCCAACGTCCTGACTTTC.

The CDR3 coding sequence is TGTGCCAGCTCAGGCAAGTTGAACACTGAAGCTTTCTTT. Its translation is CASSGKLNTEAFF. The gene calls are TRBV18 and TRBJ1-1; D remains ambiguous. The CDR3 has 13 residues. Per germline, CDR1 KGHSH and CDR2 LQKENI. V was cut by 5 bases and J by 0 bases, with 7 bases left in between.